The 32 T cell receptor beta chains given below trace back to one sample, sequenced in a study of post-analysis software for immune sequencing data. Study findings and constraints: Relative to controls, patients had a few TRBV segments at higher frequency, with TRBV5-6, TRBV5-1 and TRBV20-1 among these.

Antigens for these TCRs are unknown. Unique molecular identifiers were present in the TCR beta cDNA libraries. In TCRdb, the PCR reads were re-called with MiXCR into one record per CDR3 protein. The sample records 650,000 to 850,000 distinct CDR3 sequences, about 53% being singletons. The sequencing sample was made of blood. The receptors originated from a girl aged 10-17 years with multiple sclerosis.

This rearrangement joins TRBV24-1 to TRBJ2-7; D not certain. The germline V gene has CDR1 KGHDR and CDR2 SFDVKD. The CDR3 sequence is 13 residues long. V dropped 6 bases and J dropped 3 bases, with 11 bases sitting between them. The CDR3: CATSRNGSYEQYF. Written as DNA, the CDR3 is TGTGCCACCAGTCGGAACGGAAGCTACGAGCAGTACTTC.

For this clonotype: This CDR3 fails to terminate in the conserved phenylalanine or tryptophan, so it likely reflects a read error. V usage is TRBV9 and J usage is TRBJ1-2, with 7 bases matching TRBD1. The CDR3 sequence is 14 residues long. The J segment lost 8 bases and the V segment lost 4 bases, leaving 11 bases of the junction unmatched. Germline V gene sequence: CDR1 SGDLS, CDR2 YYNGEE. The CDR3 here is CASSSGQIFDGYTC. Here the CDR3 DNA reads TGTGCCAGCAGCTCGGGACAGATTTTCGACGGCTACACCTGC.

This clonotype has more than one count but fewer than ten. This chain links TRBV6-1 with TRBJ1-1, with D unclear. The CDR3 contains 15 residues. Germline assignment: CDR1 MNHNS and CDR2 SASEGT. V gave up 1 base and J gave up 0 bases, with 9 bases separating them. CDR3 protein: CASSEGGKMNTEAFF. Here the CDR3 DNA reads TGTGCCAGCAGTGAAGGTGGAAAAATGAACACTGAAGCTTTCTTT.

V and J are TRBV6-1 and TRBJ2-7; D is unclear. The CDR3 consists of 13 residues. Germline lookup yields CDR1 MNHNS and CDR2 SASEGT. The germline V and J ends were trimmed by 2 bases and 3 bases, with 8 bases remaining between them. CDR3 in DNA: TGTGCCAGCAGTGAAAACTATTTCTACGAGCAGTACTTC. Amino acids: CASSENYFYEQYF.

J is TRBJ1-2 and V is TRBV2; 7 bases are a match to TRBD1. The CDR3 contains 14 residues. Germline-derived CDR1 and CDR2 are SNHLY and FYNNEI. The V and J ends lost 6 bases and 0 bases, in that order; junction bases with no gene match: 4. CDR3 coding DNA: TGTGCCAGCAGGCGGGACAGTTCTAACTATGGCTACACCTTC. As protein: CASRRDSSNYGYTF.

As regards this clonotype: Relative to the germline gene, one junction end is altered; a read error may explain this. The J gene is TRBJ2-1, the V gene TRBV7-9, with 14 bases that match TRBD2. The CDR3 extends over 16 amino acids. CDR1 SEHNR and CDR2 FQNEAQ come from the germline V gene (reference sequence). The CDR3 is CTSSLSGTSGRNEQFF. The CDR3 DNA reads TGTACCAGCAGCCTATCCGGGACTAGCGGGAGAAATGAGCAGTTCTTC.

The chain recombines TRBV12-3 or TRBV12-4 with TRBJ2-3; tentatively, D is TRBD2 (6 bases). This CDR3 contains 15 residues. V shed 5 bases and J shed 0 bases, with 12 bases lying between them. The CDR3 DNA reads as TGTGCCAGCAGTCCCTGGAGCGGGAGCACAGATACGCAGTATTTT. Protein product: CASSPWSGSTDTQYF.

In nucleotides, the CDR3 is TGTGCCAGCAGCCCTCCCGGGACTAGAAGCACAGATACGCAGTATTTT. This sequence encodes CASSPPGTRSTDTQYF. The rearrangement links TRBV7-9 to TRBJ2-3, with 8 bases fitting TRBD2. Germline loops: CDR1 SEHNR, CDR2 FQNEAQ (reference sequence). V lost 5 bases and J lost 0; bases outside the gene matches: 7. This CDR3 is 16 amino acids long.

In its sample, this clonotype was seen once. V usage is TRBV7-9 and J usage is TRBJ1-4, with TRBD1 matching 8 bases. Per the germline V gene, CDR1 is SEHNR and CDR2 is FQNEAQ (reference sequence). This CDR3 region has 15 residues. V was pared by 6 bases and J by 8 bases, with 11 bases of the junction left unmatched. The CDR3 nucleotides are TGTGCCAGCAGTCAAGGACAGGGTATACGAGAAAAACTGTTTTTT. This translates into CASSQGQGIREKLFF.

The gene calls are TRBV5-1 and TRBJ2-3; D gene unclear. The germline V gene encodes CDR1 SGHRS and CDR2 YFSETQ. The V end lost 1 base, the J end lost 0 bases, and 15 bases lay between the germline ends. This CDR3 spans 17 amino acids. The CDR3, as DNA: TGCGCCAGCAGCTTGTCCTCCAGGCGGATTAGCACAGATACGCAGTATTTT. The encoded protein is CASSLSSRRISTDTQYF.

This chain links TRBV29-1 with TRBJ2-6; D gene unclear. The V and J ends lost 2 bases and 2 bases respectively, with 7 bases between them. The V gene's germline CDR1 is SQVTM and CDR2 ANQGSEA. The CDR3 covers 14 residues. Here the CDR3 reads CSVELMAGANVLTF. The CDR3 DNA reads TGCAGCGTTGAACTGATGGCTGGGGCCAACGTCCTGACTTTC.

This chain joins TRBV3-1 and TRBJ2-7; no reliable D call. Germline V gives CDR1 LGHDT, CDR2 YNNKEL (reference sequence). V was pared by 6 bases and J by 5 bases, with 14 bases between. The CDR3 has 13 residues. The CDR3 region is CASSKAVMDEQYF. In nucleotides, the CDR3 is TGTGCCAGCAGTAAGGCCGTGATGGACGAGCAGTACTTC.

This clonotype was seen a single time. This chain links TRBV2 with TRBJ2-4, with D perhaps being TRBD1 or TRBD2 (5 bases each). Germline assignment: CDR1 SNHLY and CDR2 FYNNEI. Trimming took 6 bases from V and 2 from J, leaving 14 bases between them. The CDR3 runs 15 residues. CDR3 nucleotides: TGTGCCAGCAGGGATCCGGGGCTACCCAAAAACATTCAGTACTTC. Amino acids: CASRDPGLPKNIQYF.

This rearrangement joins TRBV5-1 to TRBJ2-7; D perhaps matches TRBD2 (6 bases). CDR1 SGHRS and CDR2 YFSETQ come from the germline V gene. V lost 0 bases to trimming and J lost 2 bases, with 15 bases between them. CDR3 length: 16 residues. The CDR3 protein is CASSLAFPREAYEQYF. DNA of the CDR3: TGCGCCAGCAGCTTGGCCTTCCCCAGGGAGGCCTACGAGCAGTACTTC.

V is TRBV27 and J is TRBJ2-7; tentatively, D is TRBD1 (8 bases). The ends were cut back, 5 bases at V and 2 bases at J, with 19 bases in the middle. CDR1 is MNHEY, CDR2 SMNVEV, per germline (reference sequence). There are 16 residues in the CDR3. The DNA of the CDR3 is TGTGCCAGCAGTCTAACCGGACAGGGAGGGCCCTACGAGCAGTACTTC. It encodes CASSLTGQGGPYEQYF.

The chain recombines TRBV20-1 with TRBJ2-1; D possibly corresponds to TRBD2 (6 bases). Germline V gives CDR1 DFQATT, CDR2 SNEGSKA (reference sequence). Trimming left V 0 bases short and J 3 bases short, with 12 bases between. The CDR3 totals 15 residues. For the CDR3, the DNA is TGCAGTGCTAGAGATATAGAGCGGGTCTACAATGAGCAGTTCTTC. Residues: CSARDIERVYNEQFF.

The chain employs TRBV20-1 and TRBJ2-7; the match to TRBD2 covers 10 bases. V shed 5 bases, J shed 2 bases, and the junction held 6 bases outside the gene matches. Per germline, CDR1 DFQATT and CDR2 SNEGSKA (reference sequence). The CDR3 is 14 residues long. The CDR3 loop reads CSAARTSGTYEQYF. CDR3 DNA: TGCAGTGCTGCCCGGACTAGCGGAACCTACGAGCAGTACTTC.

V and J are TRBV3-1 and TRBJ2-1, with 12 bases fitting TRBD2. The germline gives CDR1 LGHDT, CDR2 YNNKEL (reference sequence). The CDR3 has 15 residues. The junction had 6 bases not matched to a gene; V was cut back by 4 bases and J by 8 bases. CDR3 sequence reads: CASSPSTSGSYEQFF. The CDR3 region has the DNA TGTGCCAGCAGCCCATCGACTAGCGGGAGCTATGAGCAGTTCTTC.

This chain uses TRBV4-1 with TRBJ2-4, with D maybe TRBD1 (5 bases). The assigned J gene may be wrong: the sequence end matches TRBJ2-7 better. The CDR3 length is 15 residues. CDR1 is MGHRA, CDR2 YSYEKL, per germline. This CDR3 reads CASSPLGLPHYEQYF. DNA of the CDR3: TGCGCCAGCAGCCCATTGGGGCTACCCCACTACGAGCAGTACTTC.

This chain connects TRBV5-1 to TRBJ2-5, with 7 bases matching TRBD1. The ends lost 1 base at V and 4 bases at J; junction bases unmatched: 7. In germline, CDR1 is SGHRS, CDR2 YFSETQ. The CDR3 totals 15 residues. The CDR3 DNA is TGCGCCAGCAGCTTGACGACAGGGTCCCGAGAGACCCAGTACTTC. Encoded protein: CASSLTTGSRETQYF. The full variable domain, rest sourced from reference TRBV5-1 and TRBJ2-5, is KAGVTQTPRYLIKTRGQQVTLSCSPISGHRSVSWYQQTPGQGLQFLFEYFSETQRNKGNFPGRFSGRQFSNSRSEMNVSTLELGDSALYLCASSLTTGSRETQYFGPGTRLLVL.

This clonotype has more than one count but fewer than ten. This chain uses TRBV10-3 with TRBJ1-2; D is perhaps TRBD1 (5 bases). The V end lost 0 bases, the J end lost 10 bases, and 12 bases lay between the germline ends. The CDR3 length is 13 residues. CDR1 and CDR2 (germline): ENHRY, SYGVKD. The CDR3: CAISESKTVDYTF. The CDR3 DNA reads TGTGCCATCAGTGAGTCGAAGACAGTCGACTACACCTTC.

V and J are TRBV29-1 and TRBJ2-6; D is uncertain. The V gene lost 0 bases and the J gene lost 0 bases, with 9 bases spanning the gap. CDR3 length: 16 residues. Germline values: CDR1 SQVTM, CDR2 ANQGSEA. The CDR3, as DNA: TGCAGCGTTGAAGATACATCGACCTCTGGGGCCAACGTCCTGACTTTC. Its protein is CSVEDTSTSGANVLTF. The entire variable domain, with the rest obtained from reference TRBV29-1 and TRBJ2-6, is as follows: SAVISQKPSRDICQRGTSLTIQCQVDSQVTMMFWYRQQPGQSLTLIATANQGSEATYESGFVIDKFPISRPNLTFSTLTVSNMSPEDSSIYLCSVEDTSTSGANVLTFGAGSRLTVL.

J is TRBJ2-7 and V is TRBV5-1; the D is unclear. V lost 2 bases and J lost 2, with 8 bases in between. Germline values: CDR1 SGHRS, CDR2 YFSETQ. The CDR3 loop spans 13 amino acids. CDR3 protein: CASSFATAYEQYF. Written as DNA, the CDR3 is TGCGCCAGCAGCTTCGCTACAGCCTACGAGCAGTACTTC.

The table lists this clonotype with a count of one. This rearrangement joins TRBV5-5 to TRBJ1-5; D not resolved. The CDR3 is 15 residues long. Germline CDR1 reads SGHKS; CDR2 reads YYEKEE (reference sequence). Trimming stripped 2 bases from V and 4 bases from J, with 13 bases between. The CDR3 nucleotides are TGTGCCAGCAGCTTTGGCCCGGTGGGGAATCAGCCCCAGCATTTT. Residues: CASSFGPVGNQPQHF.

The J gene is TRBJ2-7, the V gene TRBV29-1, with D perhaps assigned TRBD1 or TRBD2 (5 bases each). The germline V gene encodes CDR1 SQVTM and CDR2 ANQGSEA. Trimming removed 2 bases from V and 6 bases from J, with 14 bases in between. This CDR3 has 13 amino acids. The CDR3 protein is CSVETRVGGEQYF. In nucleotides, the CDR3 is TGCAGCGTTGAAACCAGGGTTGGAGGCGAGCAGTACTTC.

This clonotype was detected once. The chain carries TRBV20-1 and TRBJ2-3, with TRBD2 matching over 8 bases. Germline V gene data show CDR1 as DFQATT and CDR2 as SNEGSKA (reference sequence). CDR3 length: 15 amino acids. The V and J ends lost 1 base and 3 bases, in that order; junction bases with no gene match: 6. CDR3: CSARVWREETDTQYF. CDR3 bases: TGCAGTGCTAGAGTCTGGCGGGAGGAAACAGATACGCAGTATTTT.

V usage is TRBV29-1 and J usage is TRBJ2-4, with TRBD1 matching 9 bases. V gave up 6 bases and J gave up 8 bases; unmatched junction bases: 8. CDR1 is SQVTM and CDR2 is ANQGSEA in the germline V gene. The CDR3 is made up of 13 amino acids. The CDR3 DNA reads TGCAGCGTCGCACAGGGGGCACGGGACATTCAGTACTTC. Translated, it gives CSVAQGARDIQYF.

This chain uses TRBV20-1 with TRBJ2-7; D not resolved. The CDR3 sequence is 14 residues long. Germline V gene sequence: CDR1 DFQATT, CDR2 SNEGSKA (reference sequence). V dropped 3 bases and J dropped 0 bases, with 12 bases sitting between them. The CDR3 coding sequence is TGCAGTGCTAGGGCACCTTACAGCTCCTACGAGCAGTACTTC. Protein: CSARAPYSSYEQYF.

This clonotype is a singleton in its sample. This sequence joins TRBV20-1 and TRBJ1-2, with D possibly being TRBD1 (6 bases). CDR1 is DFQATT and CDR2 is SNEGSKA in the germline V gene (reference sequence). The ends were cut back, 4 bases at V and 8 bases at J, with 11 bases in the middle. The CDR3 consists of 11 residues. DNA for the CDR3: TGCAGTGCTAACAGGGAAACGGGCTACACCTTC. This codes for CSANRETGYTF.

The CDR3 DNA reads as TGTGCCAGCAGTGACGACAGCACCTACGAGCAGTACTTC. Amino acids: CASSDDSTYEQYF. The rearrangement joins TRBV2 to TRBJ2-7; the D gene is possibly TRBD1 (5 bases). The CDR3 totals 13 residues. V shed 3 bases and J shed 2 bases, with 8 bases lying between them. Germline CDR1 is SNHLY and CDR2 is FYNNEI.

This chain uses TRBV6-5 with TRBJ2-7; D is tentatively TRBD1 or TRBD2 (6 bases each). The closer fit of TRBJ2-4 to the DNA end suggests the J call may be wrong. The CDR3 sequence is 16 residues long. From germline, CDR1 is MNHEY and CDR2 SVGAGI. The CDR3 region has the DNA TGTGCCAGCAGTTACTCGAATGGGGGGCCCGAAAACATTCAGTACTTC. Encoded protein: CASSYSNGGPENIQYF.

V and J are TRBV12-3 or TRBV12-4 and TRBJ2-1; 9 bases are shared with TRBD2. CDR3 length equals 16 residues. Losses at the gene ends were 6 bases for V and 10 bases for J; bases not matched to a gene: 16. CDR3 region: CASSPPLAGVVGEQFF. Here the CDR3 DNA reads TGTGCCAGCAGCCCCCCGTTAGCGGGAGTTGTAGGAGAGCAGTTCTTC.